The entry below describes one T cell receptor (beta chain). This sample is drawn from a study of blood T cell repertoires in COVID-19. Study at large: Donors in the United States, Italy and Spain gave samples during acute or convalescent COVID-19. Sources were T cells, B-cell-depleted T cells, or PBMCs; the material itself was cDNA or gDNA.

In the original analysis: For nucleated cells, counts were estimated from reference gene primer amplification. Generated by immunoSEQ multiplex PCR, the TCRdb table keeps only in-frame clones and is missing some. The V and J calls and clone size come from that table; D and trimming were worked out from the DNA. The sample lists 98,000 or so clones, 82% occurring once. Germline lookup yields CDR1 SQVTM and CDR2 ANQGSEA. The V and J ends lost 8 bases and 1 base respectively, with 11 bases between them. This CDR3 has 12 amino acids. The chain uses TRBV29-1 and TRBJ1-1, with D uncertain. The sequencing sample was made of peripheral blood. This TCR derives from a man aged 55 to 70 with acute or convalescent COVID-19. The CDR3 reads CSSLTGNTEAFF. The CDR3 DNA reads TGCAGCTCCCTGACGGGGAACACTGAAGCTTTCTTT.